One and the same sample provided the 18 T cell receptor beta chains below, sequenced in a study of CD8 T cells in ankylosing spondylitis. Findings of the study overall: Ankylosing spondylitis blood appeared to carry a characteristic TCR beta motif of seven to nine highly homologous variants.

The antigens for these receptors are not known. Using its own MiXCR run on the 5' RACE reads, TCRdb lists one record per CDR3 protein. The data show almost 400,000 distinct CDR3 sequences, 20% to 25% seen once. The sequenced sample consisted of blood, either unsorted or a sorted T cell fraction (not recorded which). These receptors were collected from a male donor with ankylosing spondylitis.

V usage is TRBV27 and J usage is TRBJ2-7; 10 bases match TRBD1. The CDR3 spans 17 residues. V lost 3 bases, J lost 3 bases, and 11 bases stayed unmatched. Germline-derived CDR1 and CDR2 are MNHEY and SMNVEV (reference sequence). CDR3 sequence reads: CASSLLPPGQGFYEQYF. The CDR3 coding sequence is TGTGCCAGCAGTTTGCTCCCTCCGGGACAGGGGTTCTACGAGCAGTACTTC.

This clonotype was found a few times. The rearrangement uses TRBV29-1 and TRBJ2-2; D remains ambiguous. Trimming shortened V by 5 bases and J by 4 bases, and 5 bases separated the two germline ends. This CDR3 has 11 residues. Germline CDR1 reads SQVTM; CDR2 reads ANQGSEA. CDR3: CSVWGTGELFF. The CDR3 nucleotides read TGCAGCGTTTGGGGCACCGGGGAGCTGTTTTTT.

This clonotype has more than one count but fewer than ten. This chain links TRBV7-9 with TRBJ2-1; D perhaps matches TRBD2 (6 bases). The V gene's germline CDR1 is SEHNR and CDR2 FQNEAQ (reference sequence). This CDR3 region has 16 residues. V lost 1 base and J lost 4, with 14 bases in between. As DNA, the CDR3 is TGTGCCAGCAGCTTAGGGGTCCCGGGAGCGTACAATGAGCAGTTCTTC. Translated: CASSLGVPGAYNEQFF.

The gene calls are TRBV12-3 or TRBV12-4 and TRBJ1-2; no definite D call. The CDR3 runs 12 residues. V shed 1 base and J shed 7 bases, with 7 bases lying between them. The CDR3 nucleotides are TGTGCCAGCAGTTTAGGTAGGGCTGGCTACACCTTC. This translates into CASSLGRAGYTF.

The chain carries TRBV4-2 and TRBJ2-7; D possibly corresponds to TRBD1 (5 bases). The CDR3 totals 13 residues. From germline, CDR1 is LGHNA and CDR2 YNFKEQ. The V and J ends lost 0 bases and 6 bases respectively, with 9 bases between them. CDR3 amino acids: CASSQEARGEQYF. CDR3 nucleotides: TGTGCCAGCAGCCAAGAAGCTAGGGGCGAGCAGTACTTC.

The V gene is TRBV5-1, the J gene TRBJ1-4, with 9 bases that match TRBD1. CDR1 and CDR2 from the germline V gene are SGHRS and YFSETQ. The CDR3 has 15 amino acids. Germline trimming cut 0 bases from V and 8 bases from J; bases unmatched to any gene: 5. The CDR3 is CASSLVGTGQEKLFF. In DNA form, the CDR3 reads TGCGCCAGCAGCTTGGTGGGGACAGGGCAGGAAAAACTGTTTTTT.

The chain combines TRBV18 with TRBJ2-6; perhaps TRBD1 as D (5 bases). The CDR3 runs to 15 residues. V was shortened by 4 bases and J by 10 bases, with 17 bases between the two germline ends. Germline V CDR1 and CDR2: KGHSH, LQKENI. CDR3 nucleotides: TGTGCCAGCTCACTGTTGGACAAAGAAGGAAACGTCCTGACTTTC. It yields the protein CASSLLDKEGNVLTF.

This sequence joins TRBV5-1 and TRBJ2-3; TRBD2 agrees at 8 bases. This CDR3 is built from 15 residues. Germline lookup yields CDR1 SGHRS and CDR2 YFSETQ. Unmatched junction bases numbered 16, after V lost 9 bases and J lost 7 bases. CDR3 loop: CAIGGDYTRPNTQYF. DNA of the CDR3: TGCGCCATCGGGGGGGACTACACTCGACCTAATACGCAGTATTTT.

This clonotype occurred a few times. The CDR3 DNA reads TGTGCCATCAGTGACCCCCGCGGCACTGGTGAGCAGTACTTC. Protein: CAISDPRGTGEQYF. The chain carries TRBV10-3 and TRBJ2-7; D gene uncertain. The germline gives CDR1 ENHRY, CDR2 SYGVKD. The CDR3 runs 14 residues. The V end was cut by 3 bases, the J end by 7 bases, with 16 bases between.

A few counts support this clonotype. The chain is built from TRBV27 and TRBJ2-3; unclear D gene. The germline V and J ends were trimmed by 6 bases and 6 bases, with 10 bases remaining between them. Germline loops: CDR1 MNHEY, CDR2 SMNVEV (reference sequence). CDR3 length equals 12 residues. Here the CDR3 reads CASSPVHDTQYF. The DNA of the CDR3 is TGTGCCAGCAGCCCCGTTCACGATACGCAGTATTTT.

The chain links TRBV27 to TRBJ1-5; D remains unclear. Germline V CDR1 and CDR2: MNHEY, SMNVEV (reference sequence). CDR3 length: 12 amino acids. Deletions cut 9 bases from V and 4 bases from J, with 10 bases between. CDR3 residues: CASWNPNQPQHF. The CDR3 bases are TGTGCCAGTTGGAACCCGAATCAGCCCCAGCATTTT.

This clonotype was detected a few times. The V and J genes are TRBV5-1 and TRBJ2-7; possible D gene TRBD1, 6 bases. CDR3 length: 14 residues. V was pared by 2 bases and J by 5 bases, with 14 bases between. Germline V gene data show CDR1 as SGHRS and CDR2 as YFSETQ. The CDR3 sequence: CASSLGRGLHEQYF. CDR3 coding DNA: TGCGCCAGCAGCTTAGGCAGGGGTCTGCACGAGCAGTACTTC.

This clonotype was picked up a small number of times. A read error may account for a junction end that differs from germline. The chain recombines TRBV3-1 with TRBJ2-5, with 12 positions matching TRBD2. The V gene's germline CDR1 is LGHDT and CDR2 YNNKEL (reference sequence). CDR3 length equals 13 residues. The CDR3 loop is CASSQATSGSRMF. The CDR3 DNA reads TGTGCCAGCAGCCAAGCGACTAGCGGGAGCCGCATGTTC.

A single count supports this clonotype. V is TRBV30 and J is TRBJ2-7, with 7 nucleotides matching TRBD1. The CDR3 contains 13 residues. In germline, CDR1 is GTSNPN, CDR2 SVGIG (reference sequence). V shed 8 bases, J shed 2 bases, and the junction held 9 bases outside the gene matches. CDR3 sequence: CALSRDRPYEQYF. The DNA for the CDR3 is TGTGCCCTTTCCCGGGACAGACCCTACGAGCAGTACTTC.

This clonotype showed up many times. The chain has TRBV4-2 and TRBJ2-1; 10 bases are a match to TRBD1. The CDR3 consists of 16 residues. Germline V lookup: CDR1 LGHNA, CDR2 YNFKEQ. J lost 7 bases, V lost 4 bases, and 10 bases had no gene match. The chain's CDR3 is CASSLTGQGLENEQFF. The CDR3 coding sequence is TGTGCCAGCAGCCTAACGGGACAGGGGTTGGAGAATGAGCAGTTCTTC.

J is TRBJ2-7 and V is TRBV3-1; D remains unclear. Trimming pared 1 base from V and 1 base from J, leaving 11 bases between. This CDR3 spans 15 amino acids. Looked up from germline, CDR1 is LGHDT and CDR2 is YNNKEL (reference sequence). The CDR3 region is CASSQAWSSSYEQYF. The DNA of the CDR3 is TGTGCCAGCAGCCAAGCCTGGAGCAGTTCCTACGAGCAGTACTTC.

This clonotype has at least ten counts. This chain uses TRBV12-3 or TRBV12-4 with TRBJ2-2; D perhaps matches TRBD2 (5 bases). V was cut by 4 bases and J by 6 bases, with 9 bases left in between. The CDR3 is 13 amino acids. The CDR3 nucleotides are TGTGCCAGCAGTTCCGGGCGGGCCGGGGAGCTGTTTTTT. This translates into CASSSGRAGELFF.

This clonotype was observed a handful of times. The rearrangement links TRBV5-1 to TRBJ2-3; D is uncertain. Trimming stripped 0 bases from V and 5 bases from J, with 13 bases between. The CDR3 is 15 residues long. The germline V gene encodes CDR1 SGHRS and CDR2 YFSETQ. CDR3 DNA: TGCGCCAGCAGCTTGGACGGCTACCCGGGAGATACGCAGTATTTT. The encoded protein is CASSLDGYPGDTQYF.